These T cell receptor beta chains were read from a single sample in a study of cytomegalovirus exposure and HLA in healthy donors. Here immunoSEQ multiplex PCR was the method, and the copy in TCRdb shows in-frame clones only, minus some. This sample carries roughly 150,000 clones, approximately 71% of them seen once, and the ten largest clones take 11%. The material sequenced was PBMCs. All receptors come from a man in his late teens or twenties in good health and CMV-seropositive. The CDR3 runs from the conserved cysteine through the conserved F or W. Fields, in order: J gene, V gene, CDR3 length, D gene, clone size, CDR3 DNA, CDR3 protein. A D gene is named only where the DNA matches it firmly. A clone size is listed for some rows: how often the clone was seen (once, few, many), or a class if it is expanded.

>TRBJ2-1|TRBV15|17|NA|NA
TGTGCCACCAGCAGTGGGCTAGCACGGACAGCGAACAATGAGCAGTTCTTC
CATSSGLARTANNEQFF
>TRBJ2-5|TRBV5-1|14|TRBD1|NA
TGCGCCAGCAGCATGACAGGGGGTGAGGAGACCCAGTACTTC
CASSMTGGEETQYF
>TRBJ2-2|TRBV21-1|16|NA|NA
TGTGCCAGCAGCAAAGACGGCCAGGGGATAGACGGGGAGCTGTTTTTT
CASSKDGQGIDGELFF
>TRBJ2-1|TRBV16|16|TRBD2|NA
TGTGCCAGCAGCCACTCACTAGCGGGAGGATACAATGAGCAGTTCTTC
CASSHSLAGGYNEQFF
>TRBJ2-5|TRBV19|16|TRBD2|NA
TGTGCCAGTAGTATAAGGCTAGCGGGAGGCGGGGCGACCCAGTACTTC
CASSIRLAGGGATQYF
>TRBJ2-3|TRBV5-6|13|NA|few
TGTGCCAGCAGCTTGCCTAGTTCAGATACGCAGTATTTT
CASSLPSSDTQYF
>TRBJ2-7|TRBV29-1|13|TRBD1|NA
TGCAGCATTACCGGGACAGACTCCTACGAGCAGTACTTC
CSITGTDSYEQYF
>TRBJ1-1|TRBV29-1|14|NA|NA
TGCAGCGTTGTAACCAGGGGAGTGAACACTGAAGCTTTCTTT
CSVVTRGVNTEAFF
>TRBJ1-5|TRBV28|15|NA|NA
TGTGCCAGCAGTGGCGGGGGGACTGCCGATCAGCCCCAGCATTTT
CASSGGGTADQPQHF
>TRBJ2-7|TRBV9|15|NA|NA
TGTGCCAGCAGCGTTCTTCCTGAGGGGGTGGGCGAGCAGTACTTC
CASSVLPEGVGEQYF
>TRBJ1-3|TRBV28|18|NA|NA
TGTGCCAGCATGGCTGGGGGGGCGTACTATTACTCTGGAAACACCATATATTTT
CASMAGGAYYYSGNTIYF
>TRBJ2-1|TRBV28|17|NA|NA
TGTGCCAGCACCAAACACTCAGACTTTAGCTCCTACAATGAGCAGTTCTTC
CASTKHSDFSSYNEQFF
>TRBJ1-1|TRBV30|12|TRBD1|NA
TGTGCCTGGAGACAGGGGCCCACTGAAGCTTTCTTT
CAWRQGPTEAFF